Sequencing of this T cell receptor beta chain was carried out in a study of blood T cells in healthy people across ages. General study points: The study found more naive CD4+ cells and higher diversity in long-lived than aged donors.

To note about this clonotype: Its specificity is unknown.

Primers used in a second PCR of roughly 6 to 12 cycles were a sample-barcoded 5' primer and a J-beta primer mix. Every cDNA molecule bore a tag from a template-switch adaptor containing 12 random nucleotides. TCRdb re-analysed the 5' RACE reads in MiXCR, keeping a single row per CDR3 protein. This sample yields 1.5 million to 2 million distinct CDR3 sequences, of which roughly 52% are seen a single time; roughly 2.1% belongs to the top ten. Per germline, CDR1 DFQATT and CDR2 SNEGSKA (reference sequence). This CDR3 comprises 16 residues. The chain recombines TRBV20-1 with TRBJ2-7, with TRBD2 matching over 12 bases. The J call may be wrong; the DNA end is better matched by TRBJ2-5. The sequence derives from a woman aged 40 to 55 in good health. The specimen was blood. This CDR3 reads CSARVPSGGVKETQYF. The CDR3 DNA follows: TGCAGTGCTAGAGTCCCTAGCGGGGGGGTAAAAGAGACCCAGTACTTC.